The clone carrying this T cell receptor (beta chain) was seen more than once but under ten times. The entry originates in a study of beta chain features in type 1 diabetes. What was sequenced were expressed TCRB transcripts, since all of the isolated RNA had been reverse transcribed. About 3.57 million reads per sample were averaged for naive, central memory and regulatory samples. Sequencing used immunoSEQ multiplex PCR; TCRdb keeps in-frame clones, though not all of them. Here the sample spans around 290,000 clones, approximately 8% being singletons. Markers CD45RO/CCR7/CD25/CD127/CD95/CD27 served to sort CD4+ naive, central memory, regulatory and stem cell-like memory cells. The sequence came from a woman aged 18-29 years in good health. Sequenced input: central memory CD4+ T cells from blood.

The CDR3 reads CASSFFVRSPEDEQFF. The CDR3 DNA reads as TGTGCCAGCAGTTTTTTCGTGCGATCCCCGGAGGATGAGCAGTTCTTC. The chain carries TRBV27 and TRBJ2-1, with D possibly being TRBD2 (5 bases). CDR1 MNHEY and CDR2 SMNVEV come from the germline V gene (reference sequence). The germline V and J ends were trimmed by 3 bases and 8 bases, with 20 bases remaining between them. The CDR3 runs to 16 residues.